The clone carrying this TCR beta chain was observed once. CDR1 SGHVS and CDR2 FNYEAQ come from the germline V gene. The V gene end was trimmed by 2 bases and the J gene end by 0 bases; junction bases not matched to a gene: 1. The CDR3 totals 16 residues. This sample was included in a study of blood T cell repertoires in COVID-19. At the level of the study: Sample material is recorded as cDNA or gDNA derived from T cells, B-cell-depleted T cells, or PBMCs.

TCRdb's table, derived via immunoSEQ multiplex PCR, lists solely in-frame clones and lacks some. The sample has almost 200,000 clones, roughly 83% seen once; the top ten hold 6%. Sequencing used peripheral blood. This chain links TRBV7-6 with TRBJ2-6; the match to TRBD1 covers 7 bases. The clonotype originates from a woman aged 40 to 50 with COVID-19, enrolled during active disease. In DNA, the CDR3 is TGTGCCAGCAGCTTACACAGGGGCTCTGGGGCCAACGTCCTGACTTTC. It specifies CASSLHRGSGANVLTF.